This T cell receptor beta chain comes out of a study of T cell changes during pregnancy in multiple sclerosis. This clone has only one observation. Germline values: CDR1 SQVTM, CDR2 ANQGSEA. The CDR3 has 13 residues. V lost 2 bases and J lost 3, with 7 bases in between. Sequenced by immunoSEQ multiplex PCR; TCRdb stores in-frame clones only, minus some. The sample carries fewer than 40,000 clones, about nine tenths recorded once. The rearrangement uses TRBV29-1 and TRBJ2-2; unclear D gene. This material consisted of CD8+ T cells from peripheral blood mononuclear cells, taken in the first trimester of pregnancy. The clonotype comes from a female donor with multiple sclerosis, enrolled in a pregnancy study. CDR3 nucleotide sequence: TGCAGCGTTGAACAGTTGGACACCGGGGAGCTGTTTTTT. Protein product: CSVEQLDTGELFF.